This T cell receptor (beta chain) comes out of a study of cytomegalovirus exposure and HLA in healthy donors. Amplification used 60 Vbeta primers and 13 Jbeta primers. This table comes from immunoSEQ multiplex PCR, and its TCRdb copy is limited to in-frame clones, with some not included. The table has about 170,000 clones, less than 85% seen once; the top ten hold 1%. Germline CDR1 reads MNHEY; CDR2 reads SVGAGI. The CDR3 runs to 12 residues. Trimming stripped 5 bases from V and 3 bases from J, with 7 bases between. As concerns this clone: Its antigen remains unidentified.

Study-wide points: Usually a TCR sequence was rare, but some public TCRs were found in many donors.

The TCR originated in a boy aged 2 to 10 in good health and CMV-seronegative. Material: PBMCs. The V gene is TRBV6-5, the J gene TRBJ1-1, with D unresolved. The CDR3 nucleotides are TGTGCCAGCAGTACGAGGGACACTGAAGCTTTCTTT. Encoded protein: CASSTRDTEAFF.